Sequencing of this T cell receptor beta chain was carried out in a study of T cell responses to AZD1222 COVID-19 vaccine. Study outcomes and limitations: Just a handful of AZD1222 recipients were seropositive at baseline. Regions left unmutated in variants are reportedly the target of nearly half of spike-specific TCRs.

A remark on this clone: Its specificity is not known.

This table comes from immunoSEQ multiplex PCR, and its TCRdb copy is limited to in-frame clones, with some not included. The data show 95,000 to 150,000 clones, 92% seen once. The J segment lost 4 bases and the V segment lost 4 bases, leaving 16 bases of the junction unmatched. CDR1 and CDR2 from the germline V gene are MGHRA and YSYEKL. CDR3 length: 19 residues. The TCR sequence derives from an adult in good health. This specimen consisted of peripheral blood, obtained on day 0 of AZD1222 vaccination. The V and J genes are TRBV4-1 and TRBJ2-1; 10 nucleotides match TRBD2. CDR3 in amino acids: CASSLGGAGGPMGYNEQFF. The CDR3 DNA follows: TGCGCCAGCAGCCTGGGTGGAGCGGGAGGGCCAATGGGGTACAATGAGCAGTTCTTC.